This T cell receptor beta chain was obtained from a study of T cell responses to AZD1222 COVID-19 vaccine. General study results and limits: Spike-wide vaccine-associated CD4 TCRs dominated at 160-218 and 743-854. Variant regions that are unmutated are reportedly the target of nearly half of spike-specific TCRs.

The data were produced by immunoSEQ multiplex PCR, yet TCRdb's version contains in-frame clones alone and is incomplete. The sample yields approximately 100,000 clones, 87% seen once. V lost 4 bases and J 4 bases, leaving 12 bases between the germline ends. Germline assignment: CDR1 SGHRS and CDR2 YFSETQ. The CDR3 is made up of 14 amino acids. In the case of this clone: Its antigen is unidentified.

The J gene is TRBJ2-1, the V gene TRBV5-1, with a tentative D call TRBD2 (6 bases). This specimen was peripheral blood, taken 28 days after the second AZD1222 dose. This TCR derives from an adult who received the AZD1222 COVID-19 vaccine. The CDR3 DNA is TGCGCCAGCAGCCCGGGGGAAGGGTACAATGAGCAGTTCTTC. Encoded protein: CASSPGEGYNEQFF.